A selection of T cell receptor beta chains follows, all from one sample in a study of cytomegalovirus exposure and HLA in healthy donors. Some clones are missing from TCRdb's copy, which holds only in-frame ones; the method was immunoSEQ multiplex PCR. The sample has 100,000 to 150,000 clones, approximately 90% seen once. The specimen sequenced was PBMCs. These TCRs come from a woman aged 30 to 39 in good health and CMV-seronegative. CDR3s include the opening cysteine and the closing phenylalanine or tryptophan. The D gene is left open where the match is weak. Rows give clone size only sometimes, using once, few, many, or a class for an expanded clone.

V: TRBV7-7; J: TRBJ2-1; size: NA; D: NA; DNA: TGTGCTAGCAGCTTAGAGCCGGGGGATGACTACAATGAGCAGTTCTTC; CDR3: CASSLEPGDDYNEQFF
V: TRBV7-8; J: TRBJ2-7; size: NA; D: NA; DNA: TGTGCCAGCAGCTTCGGGGGTCCCGCCTACGAGCAGTACTTC; CDR3: CASSFGGPAYEQYF
V: TRBV19; J: TRBJ2-4; size: few; D: NA; DNA: TGTGCCAGTAAAGACTTCTCGAAAAACATTCAGTACTTC; CDR3: CASKDFSKNIQYF
V: TRBV28; J: TRBJ1-5; size: NA; D: NA; DNA: TGTGCCAGCAGTTTAGGCAGGGTTTTCAATCAGCCCCAGCATTTT; CDR3: CASSLGRVFNQPQHF
V: TRBV5-6; J: TRBJ2-7; size: NA; D: NA; DNA: TGTGCCAGCAGCTCACAGTACGAGCAGTACTTC; CDR3: CASSSQYEQYF
V: TRBV5-3; J: TRBJ2-7; size: NA; D: TRBD2; DNA: TGTGCCAGAAGCGGCACTCGGACTAGCGGCTACGAGCAGTACTTC; CDR3: CARSGTRTSGYEQYF
V: TRBV6-1; J: TRBJ2-7; size: NA; D: TRBD1; DNA: TGTGCCAGCAGTGAATTCAGGGGGCAGCGGTGGTACGAGCAGTACTTC; CDR3: CASSEFRGQRWYEQYF
V: TRBV7-2; J: TRBJ2-5; size: NA; D: TRBD2; DNA: TGTGCCAGCAGGACTCCCGGGACTAGCGACGGCAGAGAGACCCAGTACTTC; CDR3: CASRTPGTSDGRETQYF
V: TRBV19; J: TRBJ2-2; size: NA; D: NA; DNA: TGTGCCAGTACCCGGGCCGGTCCGGAGGGGCTGTTTTTT; CDR3: CASTRAGPEGLFF
V: TRBV7-2; J: TRBJ1-4; size: NA; D: TRBD1; DNA: TGTGCCAGCAGCTCCCAGGGACAGCCTAATGAAAAACTGTTTTTT; CDR3: CASSSQGQPNEKLFF
V: TRBV7-7; J: TRBJ1-2; size: NA; D: NA; DNA: TGTGCCAGCAGCTGTTTTACAGGGTGGGGTGGCTACACCTTC; CDR3: CASSCFTGWGGYTF
V: TRBV4-2; J: TRBJ1-6; size: NA; D: NA; DNA: TGTGCCAGCAGCCAAATCGAGAGTGGAGTACCCCTCCACTTT; CDR3: CASSQIESGVPLHF
V: TRBV7-9; J: TRBJ1-1; size: NA; D: NA; DNA: TGTTCCAGCAGCCGGAGAAACACTGAAGCTTTCTTT; CDR3: CSSSRRNTEAFF
V: TRBV2; J: TRBJ1-3; size: once; D: NA; DNA: TGTGCCAGCAGTGGAGTATCGGGGGGAAACACCATATATTTT; CDR3: CASSGVSGGNTIYF
V: TRBV6-6; J: TRBJ1-5; size: few; D: TRBD1; DNA: TGTGCCAGCAGTTTAGGGACAGGGGGCTCTCAGCCCCAGCATTTT; CDR3: CASSLGTGGSQPQHF
V: TRBV6-4; J: TRBJ1-2; size: NA; D: NA; DNA: TGTGCCAGCAGCCCCCGGGGGGGGGCGTTCCCGGATTATGGCTACACCTTC; CDR3: CASSPRGGAFPDYGYTF
V: TRBV28; J: TRBJ1-2; size: NA; D: TRBD1; DNA: TGTGCCAGCAGTTCCGGACAGGGAAGGTGGTATGGCTACACCTTC; CDR3: CASSSGQGRWYGYTF
V: TRBV10-3; J: TRBJ2-7; size: NA; D: TRBD2; DNA: TGTGCCATCAGTGAGTCACTAGCGGGAGAGCTCCCTTTGACCTACGAGCAGTACTTC; CDR3: CAISESLAGELPLTYEQYF
V: TRBV11-3; J: TRBJ2-3; size: NA; D: NA; DNA: TGTGCCAGCAGCTCAGGGCTTACAGATACGCAGTATTTT; CDR3: CASSSGLTDTQYF
V: TRBV7-8; J: TRBJ1-5; size: NA; D: NA; DNA: TGTGCCAGCAGCTTTCTGGGGAGGCGTCAGCCCCAGCATTTT; CDR3: CASSFLGRRQPQHF
V: TRBV6-5; J: TRBJ2-7; size: NA; D: TRBD2; DNA: TGTGCCAGCAGTGCGACTAGCGGGGGTACCTACGAGCAGTACTTC; CDR3: CASSATSGGTYEQYF
V: TRBV7-9; J: TRBJ1-2; size: once; D: NA; DNA: TGTGCCAGCAGCTTAGAGGCAGGGGCCTATGGCTACACCTTC; CDR3: CASSLEAGAYGYTF
V: TRBV7-2; J: TRBJ2-7; size: NA; D: NA; DNA: TGTGCCAGCAGCTTAGGGCAGGGTTACGACGAGCAGTACTTC; CDR3: CASSLGQGYDEQYF
V: TRBV7-2; J: TRBJ1-1; size: NA; D: NA; DNA: TGTGCCAGCAGCTTACAGGGGATGAACACTGAAGCTTTCTTT; CDR3: CASSLQGMNTEAFF
V: TRBV6-6; J: TRBJ2-3; size: NA; D: TRBD1; DNA: TGTGCCAGCAGGTCCGGGACAGGGGGGACAGATACGCAGTATTTT; CDR3: CASRSGTGGTDTQYF
V: TRBV5-8; J: TRBJ2-1; size: NA; D: NA; DNA: TGTGCCAGCAGCTCTTCGGGAAAGGGTTACAATGAGCAGTTCTTC; CDR3: CASSSSGKGYNEQFF
V: TRBV27; J: TRBJ1-1; size: NA; D: NA; DNA: TGTGCCAGCAGTTTATTAGGCGGCAGGGCAAGTGGGTACACTGAAGCTTTCTTT; CDR3: CASSLLGGRASGYTEAFF
V: TRBV2; J: TRBJ2-3; size: NA; D: NA; DNA: TGTGCCAGCAGTGAGGCAGAGACTCTCACAGATACGCAGTATTTT; CDR3: CASSEAETLTDTQYF
V: TRBV5-5; J: TRBJ1-1; size: NA; D: NA; DNA: TGTGCCAGCAGCCCCTCACAGGGTATGAACACTGAAGCTTTCTTT; CDR3: CASSPSQGMNTEAFF
V: TRBV7-2; J: TRBJ2-7; size: NA; D: NA; DNA: TGTGCCAGCAGCTTATTCGCCGTCACGGGCGAGCAGTACTTC; CDR3: CASSLFAVTGEQYF
V: TRBV4-1; J: TRBJ1-4; size: few; D: NA; DNA: TGCGCCAGCAGCCGAATAGGGGGGGGTCGGGATGAAAAACTGTTTTTT; CDR3: CASSRIGGGRDEKLFF
V: TRBV9; J: TRBJ2-7; size: NA; D: TRBD2; DNA: TGTGCCAGCAGCGTATTGGGACTAGGGGCGGACGAGCAGTACTTC; CDR3: CASSVLGLGADEQYF
V: TRBV7-2; J: TRBJ1-2; size: NA; D: NA; DNA: TGTGCCAGCAGCTTATCCCGCGGGAACAGTGTTAACTATGGCTACACCTTC; CDR3: CASSLSRGNSVNYGYTF
V: TRBV15; J: TRBJ1-5; size: NA; D: TRBD1; DNA: TGTGCCACCAGCAGGGCGAAGGGGGCAGATCAGCCCCAGCATTTT; CDR3: CATSRAKGADQPQHF
V: TRBV6-1; J: TRBJ2-5; size: NA; D: NA; DNA: TGTGCCAGCAGTGAAACAGGGACCTTTAGGCAGTACTTC; CDR3: CASSETGTFRQYF
V: TRBV18; J: TRBJ2-7; size: NA; D: TRBD1; DNA: TGTGCCAGCTCACCGGGACAGGGGTTGGGGAGCTCCTACGAGCAGTACTTC; CDR3: CASSPGQGLGSSYEQYF
V: TRBV7-8; J: TRBJ2-2; size: NA; D: NA; DNA: TGTGCCAGCAGCTTAGACCTAGCGAACACCGGGGAGCTGTTTTTT; CDR3: CASSLDLANTGELFF
V: TRBV18; J: TRBJ2-3; size: NA; D: NA; DNA: TGTGCCAGCTCACCACCGAGCACCGAGGATACGCAGTATTTT; CDR3: CASSPPSTEDTQYF
V: TRBV29-1; J: TRBJ2-3; size: once; D: NA; DNA: TGCAGCGTTGAGGGAGATAGCACAGATACGCAGTATTTT; CDR3: CSVEGDSTDTQYF
V: TRBV6-5; J: TRBJ2-3; size: NA; D: TRBD1; DNA: TGTGCCAGCAGTTACCAAGGACAGGCGGGCACAGATACGCAGTATTTT; CDR3: CASSYQGQAGTDTQYF
V: TRBV13; J: TRBJ2-7; size: NA; D: NA; DNA: TGTGCCAGCAGCTGGCGGGGAGGCCCCTACGAGCAGTACTTC; CDR3: CASSWRGGPYEQYF
V: TRBV7-2; J: TRBJ2-5; size: NA; D: TRBD2; DNA: TGTGCCAGCAGCTTAAAACTAGCGGGTCCGTGGGGAGAGACCCAGTACTTC; CDR3: CASSLKLAGPWGETQYF
V: TRBV7-2; J: TRBJ1-1; size: NA; D: NA; DNA: TGTGCCAGCTTAAGGGGCAACACTGAAGCTTTCTTT; CDR3: CASLRGNTEAFF
V: TRBV14; J: TRBJ1-2; size: NA; D: NA; DNA: TGTGCCAGCAGCCAAGACGTCTTCTATGGCTACACCTTC; CDR3: CASSQDVFYGYTF
V: TRBV7-3; J: TRBJ1-6; size: NA; D: TRBD1; DNA: TGTGCCAGCAGTTCACAGGGGGGTATCTCACCCCTCCACTTT; CDR3: CASSSQGGISPLHF
V: TRBV9; J: TRBJ1-1; size: once; D: NA; DNA: TGTGCCAGCAGCGTTTTGGGGGCGGGGAACACTGAAGCTTTCTTT; CDR3: CASSVLGAGNTEAFF
V: TRBV28; J: TRBJ1-5; size: NA; D: NA; DNA: TGTGCCAGCAGTTTATATCCGGAGGCTAGCAATCAGCCCCAGCATTTT; CDR3: CASSLYPEASNQPQHF
V: TRBV30; J: TRBJ2-7; size: once; D: NA; DNA: TGTGCCTGGAGTGGTGCTGATCGGGGCGAGCAGTACTTC; CDR3: CAWSGADRGEQYF
V: TRBV27; J: TRBJ1-1; size: NA; D: NA; DNA: TGTGCCAGCAGTTCTCCAGAAATAAACACTGAAGCTTTCTTT; CDR3: CASSSPEINTEAFF
V: TRBV7-8; J: TRBJ1-2; size: NA; D: TRBD1; DNA: TGTGCCAGCAGCACCACTCGACAGGGACTCACCTTC; CDR3: CASSTTRQGLTF
V: TRBV7-9; J: TRBJ1-4; size: NA; D: NA; DNA: TGTGCCAGCAGCTCGAGGGCCAGTGAAAAACTGTTTTTT; CDR3: CASSSRASEKLFF